One sample yielded the 3 T cell receptor beta chains listed below, sequenced in a study of T cell clonality in common variable immunodeficiency. Study observations and caveats: In common variable immunodeficiency, TCR beta chains reportedly carried fewer deletions and N-nucleotide insertions.

Their antigens are not known. The table came from immunoSEQ multiplex PCR; TCRdb's copy has only in-frame clones and leaves some out. The sample was found to contain several thousand clones, and every one recurs. Sequenced: peripheral blood mononuclear cells. These receptor sequences come from a human donor with common variable immunodeficiency.

This clone is judged medium-sized. The CDR3 end falls 3 residues outside the read, so it is completed with the germline J gene. The chain joins TRBV7-2 to TRBJ2-1; TRBD2 is a possible D gene (5 bases). V was clipped by 8 bases and J by 4 bases, with 12 bases between them. Germline V CDR1 and CDR2: SGHTA, FQGNSA. The CDR3 contains 13 residues. CDR3 DNA, as far as it was read: TGTGCCAGCGTTGAGGACTCTTACAATGAG. It codes for CASVEDSYNE. The full CDR3 reads CASVEDSYNEQFF.

On this clone: Read coverage stops 3 residues before the CDR3 terminus; the germline J gene supplies the remainder. This chain connects TRBV7-3 to TRBJ1-6; 11 bases align to TRBD1. CDR1 and CDR2 (germline): SGHTA, FQGTGA. CDR3 length: 18 residues. The sequenced CDR3 bases are TGTGCCAGCAGCTTAATAGGCGGGACAGGGGGGATCGCTTTCCCC. As protein: CASSLIGGTGGIAFP. The full CDR3 reads CASSLIGGTGGIAFPLHF.

By share, this clone counts as medium-sized. The CDR3 end lies 3 residues beyond the end of the read and is filled in from the germline J gene. V gene TRBV30 combines with J gene TRBJ1-1; perhaps TRBD1 as D (5 bases). V gave up 3 bases and J gave up 1 base, with 15 bases separating them. This CDR3 comprises 15 residues. Germline V gene lookup returns CDR1 GTSNPN and CDR2 SVGIG (reference sequence). The CDR3: CAWRSGGGENTEAFF. The CDR3 bases that were read are TGTGCCTGGAGATCGGGCGGGGGAGAGAACACTGAA.